A selection of T cell receptor beta chains follows, all from one sample in a study of early T cells in non-severe SARS-CoV-2 infection. TCRdb analysed the 5' RACE reads with MiXCR anew, one entry per CDR3 protein. Counted here are around 78,000 distinct CDR3 sequences, roughly a tenth occurring once; the ten biggest clones make up 6% to 8%. Sequencing used whole blood, obtained at baseline. The receptor set was obtained from an adult who was a healthcare worker with PCR-confirmed SARS-CoV-2 infection or an uninfected control (not recorded which). Each CDR3 is given with its conserved first and last residue. The D gene is left open where the match is weak. Clone size, where shown, is once, few, many, or a class for clones that have expanded.

d_call,clone_size,j_call,v_call,cdr3_aa
TRBD1,.,TRBJ2-1,TRBV20-1,CSAIIGGGNEQFF
.,.,TRBJ2-3,TRBV20-1,CSARDPVTTDTQYF
.,few,TRBJ1-5,TRBV7-2,CASSGRGSNQPQHF
.,many,TRBJ1-1,TRBV7-2,CASSLLTGPTEAFF
TRBD1,many,TRBJ1-1,TRBV5-1,CASSSTGENTEAFF
.,few,TRBJ1-4,TRBV5-1,CASSGGQSNEKLFF
.,.,TRBJ2-5,TRBV9,CASSVAPQETQYF
.,.,TRBJ1-5,TRBV7-9,CASSLEGTQPQHF
.,few,TRBJ1-4,TRBV2,CASSDRGGNEKLFF
TRBD1,.,TRBJ1-6,TRBV10-3,CAISEPGAGQGGNSPLHF
.,few,TRBJ2-1,TRBV2,CASIGDSSYNEQFF
TRBD1,.,TRBJ1-6,TRBV7-8,CASGTGHNSPLHF
TRBD1,.,TRBJ2-6,TRBV2,CASRDRGRGANVLTF
.,.,TRBJ2-2,TRBV27,CASSFKGSTGELFF
TRBD2,.,TRBJ2-1,TRBV2,CASSETYLAGASSSYNEQFF
.,few,TRBJ2-6,TRBV2,CASTSSGANVLTF
.,many,TRBJ2-1,TRBV18,CASSPTGPSYNEQFF
.,few,TRBJ2-3,TRBV24-1,CATSDLSVAEDTQYF
TRBD2,many,TRBJ2-3,TRBV7-9,CASSPGLAGGQFTDTQYF
.,.,TRBJ1-4,TRBV30,CALLPRATNEKLFF
TRBD2,few,TRBJ2-2,TRBV7-3,CASSSSGGPYPRELFF
.,many,TRBJ2-1,TRBV10-3,CAISESQENEQFF
.,few,TRBJ1-2,TRBV7-2,CASSLGEVGYTF
TRBD2,.,TRBJ2-3,TRBV5-4,CASTDGTRGGSDTQYF
.,few,TRBJ2-7,TRBV5-4,CASSLVGRGYEQYF
TRBD2,many,TRBJ2-3,TRBV4-3,CASSPGSGGPLDTQYF
.,few,TRBJ2-3,TRBV27,CASSLGVRDTQYF
TRBD1,few,TRBJ2-7,TRBV7-9,CASSLVGQGNEQYF
.,many,TRBJ1-1,TRBV5-1,CASTPGTLNTEAFF
.,medium-sized,TRBJ1-1,TRBV2,CASSGVRGTEAFF
TRBD1,few,TRBJ1-2,TRBV20-1,CSAREPGQGHYGYTF
TRBD1,.,TRBJ2-2,TRBV7-2,CASSTPWQGETGELFF
TRBD1,many,TRBJ2-7,TRBV6-6,CASSYSTGWNEQYF
.,.,TRBJ1-6,TRBV3-1,CASSQVGTPGSPLHF
TRBD1,many,TRBJ2-5,TRBV10-3,CAISPGGAETQYF
TRBD2,many,TRBJ2-7,TRBV20-1,CSARDSGTTYEQYF
.,.,TRBJ1-1,TRBV12-3/TRBV12-4,CASSLRWRGTEAFF
.,many,TRBJ2-3,TRBV21-1,CASSVRLAGRDTQYF
.,few,TRBJ2-3,TRBV7-6,CASGLASGDTQYF
.,.,TRBJ1-2,TRBV7-9,CASRRTTWGRDYGYTF
TRBD2,.,TRBJ2-3,TRBV7-3,CASSPSGEITDTQYF
TRBD1,many,TRBJ1-4,TRBV15,CATSRQGASEKLFF
.,many,TRBJ1-1,TRBV20-1,CSALIQQGIHTEAFF
.,.,TRBJ1-3,TRBV2,CASSAQEFSGNTIYF
.,many,TRBJ2-2,TRBV18,CASSPRGGANTGELFF
.,few,TRBJ1-5,TRBV7-9,CASSASGATQPQHF
TRBD1,.,TRBJ1-1,TRBV6-2/TRBV6-3,CASSPGQGARGTEAFF
TRBD1,.,TRBJ2-1,TRBV6-5,CASSTGTGFDNEQFF
.,.,TRBJ2-1,TRBV11-2,CASSRGRLYNEQFF
.,.,TRBJ2-3,TRBV7-9,CASIQQGIYFTDTQYF
TRBD2,.,TRBJ2-7,TRBV11-2,CASRGGNDEQYF
.,.,TRBJ2-7,TRBV20-1,CSAMEWGTSYEQYF
.,.,TRBJ2-7,TRBV12-2,CAPGPSEQYF